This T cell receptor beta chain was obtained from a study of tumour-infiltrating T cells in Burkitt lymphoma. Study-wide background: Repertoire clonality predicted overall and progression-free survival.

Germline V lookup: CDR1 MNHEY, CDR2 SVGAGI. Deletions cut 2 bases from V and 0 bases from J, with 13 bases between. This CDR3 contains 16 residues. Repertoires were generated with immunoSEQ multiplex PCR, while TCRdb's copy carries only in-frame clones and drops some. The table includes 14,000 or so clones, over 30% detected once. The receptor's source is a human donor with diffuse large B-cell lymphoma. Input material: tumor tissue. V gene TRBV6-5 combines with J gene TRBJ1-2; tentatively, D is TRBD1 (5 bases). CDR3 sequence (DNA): TGTGCCAGCAGTTACGCCGGGGGAGTCTCTAACTATGGCTACACCTTC. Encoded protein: CASSYAGGVSNYGYTF.